The 9 T cell receptor beta chains in this list originate from one sample, sequenced in a study of regulatory T cells in long-lasting Graves disease. Relying on iRepertoire HTBI primers and Arm-PCR of CDR3 regions, the team built TCR beta libraries. A single record per CDR3 protein comes from TCRdb applying MiXCR to the multiplex PCR reads. Of roughly 420,000 distinct CDR3 sequences listed, 13% to 15% are singletons. Indicated time point: newly diagnosed GD, antithyroid drugs for less than 3 months. With RNA extracted from PBMCs as input, the TCR library was made. This sample was also put to use in a study of T cells in Graves' hyperthyroidism and ophthalmopathy.

The starting material was peripheral blood mononuclear cells (PBMCs), obtained at new diagnosis, from a patient treated with antithyroid drugs. These receptors were obtained from a woman in her 50s with Graves disease.

This clonotype was recorded at least ten times. The chain uses TRBV12-3 or TRBV12-4 and TRBJ1-5, with unresolved D. The V and J ends lost 6 bases and 2 bases respectively, with 14 bases between them. The CDR3 consists of 15 residues. CDR3 region: CASSPPERGNQPQHF. Written as DNA, the CDR3 is TGTGCCAGCAGCCCGCCGGAAAGGGGCAATCAGCCCCAGCATTTT.

The table lists this clonotype with many counts. The V gene is TRBV24-1, the J gene TRBJ2-7; 9 nucleotides line up with TRBD2. Germline CDR1 reads KGHDR; CDR2 reads SFDVKD. V lost 9 bases, J lost 0 bases, and 5 bases stayed unmatched. CDR3 size: 14 residues. CDR3 loop: CATASGTNSYEQYF. CDR3 DNA sequence: TGTGCCACCGCTAGCGGGACCAACTCCTACGAGCAGTACTTC.

This clonotype was recorded many times. The chain uses TRBV20-1 and TRBJ2-5, with D tentatively TRBD2 (6 bases). Germline assignment: CDR1 DFQATT and CDR2 SNEGSKA (reference sequence). The CDR3 length is 13 residues. V was pared by 8 bases and J by 6 bases, with 19 bases between. CDR3 bases: TGCAGTCCCTCTTCGCTAGCGAGTCAGACCCAGTACTTC. This codes for CSPSSLASQTQYF.

A note on this clonotype: Just one base apart from a much larger clone, this may be a read error. The gene calls are TRBV2 and TRBJ2-5; 7 bases fit TRBD2. From germline, CDR1 is SNHLY and CDR2 FYNNEI. This CDR3 contains 15 residues. The CDR3 DNA is TGTGCCAGCAGCGAAGAAGGCAGGGAGGGAGAGACCCAGTACTTC. Translating it yields CASSEEGREGETQYF.

This clonotype was counted ten times or more. This chain connects TRBV28 to TRBJ2-7; TRBD1 or TRBD2 may be the D gene (7 bases each). CDR1 and CDR2 (germline): MDHEN, SYDVKM. V was cut by 3 bases and J by 7 bases, with 13 bases left in between. This CDR3 is 13 amino acids long. The DNA of the CDR3 is TGTGCCAGCAGTTTTTCGGGGGGACAGGAGCAGTACTTC. It yields the protein CASSFSGGQEQYF.

Concerning this clonotype: The junction departs from the called germline gene at one end, perhaps through a read error. The CDR3 loop reads CASSVATDLAGSYNGQFF. CDR3 nucleotides: TGTGCCAGCAGCGTAGCTACGGATCTAGCGGGGTCCTACAATGGGCAGTTCTTC. J is TRBJ2-5 and V is TRBV9; the match to TRBD2 covers 9 bases. With the DNA end fitting TRBJ2-1 better, the J assignment may be wrong. Germline V gives CDR1 SGDLS, CDR2 YYNGEE. CDR3 length: 18 amino acids.

This clonotype was counted between two and nine times. This chain joins TRBV7-3 and TRBJ1-4, with 7 bases lining up with TRBD1. Per the germline V gene, CDR1 is SGHTA and CDR2 is FQGTGA. The V segment lost 5 bases and the J segment 8 bases; nucleotides outside the gene matches: 11. This CDR3 contains 15 residues. The CDR3 sequence is CASSPRTGPTEKLFF. DNA of the CDR3: TGTGCCAGCAGCCCAAGGACAGGACCAACCGAAAAACTGTTTTTT.

This clonotype was counted many times. This rearrangement joins TRBV7-9 to TRBJ2-5, with 8 bases aligning to TRBD2. Unmatched junction bases numbered 10, after V lost 1 base and J lost 3 bases. The CDR3 loop spans 17 amino acids. Per germline, CDR1 SEHNR and CDR2 FQNEAQ (reference sequence). The DNA for the CDR3 is TGTGCCAGCAGCTTAGAATACCAGCGGGGGCGAAAAGAGACCCAGTACTTC. Translating it yields CASSLEYQRGRKETQYF.

This clonotype was detected a few times. The CDR3 is CASSGGAPPNTEAFF. Written as DNA, the CDR3 is TGTGCCAGCAGCGGGGGGGCCCCGCCGAACACTGAAGCTTTCTTT. This chain connects TRBV9 to TRBJ1-1; D might be TRBD1 (6 bases). Germline V lookup: CDR1 SGDLS, CDR2 YYNGEE. V was pared by 3 bases and J by 1 base, with 13 bases between. This CDR3 has 15 amino acids.